This passage covers 4 T cell receptor beta chains from one sample sequenced in a study of OX40 agonist ivuxolimab in advanced cancers. The protocol was immunoSEQ multiplex PCR, while the TCRdb copy is restricted to in-frame clones and leaves out a portion. Of under 100,000 clones listed, approximately 92% are singletons. Sequenced here: CD4+ or CD8+ T cells sorted from blood, sampled in a trial of the OX40 agonist ivuxolimab. The receptor set was obtained from an adult with an advanced solid tumor such as melanoma, head and neck, liver or kidney cancer.

The rearrangement joins TRBV9 to TRBJ2-1, with TRBD2 identical over 8 bases. The J segment lost 3 bases and the V segment lost 7 bases, leaving 12 bases of the junction unmatched. Germline loops: CDR1 SGDLS, CDR2 YYNGEE. The CDR3 runs to 16 residues. CDR3 DNA: TGTGCCAGCCAATCATCAGCGGGGGAAGACTACAATGAGCAGTTCTTC. Residues: CASQSSAGEDYNEQFF.

The gene calls are TRBV19 and TRBJ2-7; no definite D call. With 2 bases removed from V and 0 bases from J, the gap between germline ends came to 5 bases. This CDR3 is 13 amino acids long. Germline-derived CDR1 and CDR2 are LNHDA and SQIVND (reference sequence). CDR3 coding DNA: TGTGCCAGTAGTATAATGGCCTCCTACGAGCAGTACTTC. Its protein is CASSIMASYEQYF.

This sequence joins TRBV6-4 and TRBJ2-1; TRBD2 matches at 9 bases. The trim removed 2 bases at V and 9 bases at J, leaving 8 bases unmatched. Germline assignment: CDR1 MRHNA and CDR2 SNTAGT. The CDR3 consists of 15 residues. CDR3 protein: CASSDQSSGITEQFF. CDR3 in DNA: TGTGCCAGCAGTGACCAGTCTAGCGGGATAACTGAGCAGTTCTTC.

The chain links TRBV7-2 to TRBJ2-1; no definite D call. V lost 5 bases, J lost 2 bases, and 7 bases lay in between. The CDR3 covers 13 residues. Germline V gene data show CDR1 as SGHTA and CDR2 as FQGNSA. The CDR3 DNA reads TGTGCCAGCAGCCCCCGTCCCTACAATGAGCAGTTCTTC. As protein: CASSPRPYNEQFF.